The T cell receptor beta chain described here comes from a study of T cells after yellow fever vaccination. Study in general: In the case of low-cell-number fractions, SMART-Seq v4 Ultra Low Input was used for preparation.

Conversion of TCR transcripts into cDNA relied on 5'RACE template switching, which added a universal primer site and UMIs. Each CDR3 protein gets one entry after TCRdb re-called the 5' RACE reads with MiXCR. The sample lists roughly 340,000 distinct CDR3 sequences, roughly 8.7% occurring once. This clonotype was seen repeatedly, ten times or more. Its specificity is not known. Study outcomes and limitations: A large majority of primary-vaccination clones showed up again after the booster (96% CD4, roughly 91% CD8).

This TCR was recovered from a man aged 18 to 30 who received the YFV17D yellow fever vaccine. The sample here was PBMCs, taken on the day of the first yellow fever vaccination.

The CDR3 loop reads CASSLAHQGEQYF. The CDR3 region has the DNA TGTGCCAGCAGCTTAGCGCATCAGGGTGAGCAGTACTTC. The chain employs TRBV7-2 and TRBJ2-7, with D possibly TRBD1 on 5 matching bases. Germline CDR1 is SGHTA and CDR2 is FQGNSA. The CDR3 has 13 residues. V lost 0 bases and J 7 bases, leaving 10 bases between the germline ends.